This T cell receptor beta chain was retrieved from a study of T cell responses to AZD1222 COVID-19 vaccine. Produced via immunoSEQ multiplex PCR; TCRdb's table is partial and in-frame only. The repertoire holds about 130,000 clones, with 92% as singletons. V shed 4 bases and J 1 base; nucleotides not matched to a gene: 5. The CDR3 extends over 16 amino acids. The germline CDR1 and CDR2 sequences are LGHNA and YSLEER. Sample: peripheral blood, taken 28 days after the second AZD1222 dose. This chain uses TRBV4-3 with TRBJ2-2; 8 bases fit TRBD1. This clonotype was obtained from an adult who received the AZD1222 COVID-19 vaccine. The CDR3 sequence is CASSPRQGKNTGELFF. The CDR3 region has the DNA TGCGCCAGCAGCCCCAGACAGGGGAAGAACACCGGGGAGCTGTTTTTT.